This T cell receptor beta chain was identified during a study of T cells in Graves' hyperthyroidism and ophthalmopathy. Study observations and caveats: Blood samples included most of the expanded thyroid clonotypes exceeding 0.001.

If no ophthalmopathy progression occurred within 18 months, Graves' hyperthyroidism was stable. Criteria for exclusion of patients were uncontrolled infection, other autoimmune disease, pregnancy or lactation. With regard to this clonotype: Its antigen is as yet unknown. Since a much larger clone is just one base distant, this may be a read error.

Germline CDR1 is DFQATT and CDR2 is SNEGSKA (reference sequence). V lost 4 bases to trimming and J lost 12 bases; unmatched junction nucleotides: 8. The CDR3 has 14 residues. Amplified TCR beta CDR3 regions came from RNA transcripts. First-round RT-PCR of the TCR CDR3 relied on the HTBI primer set. TCRdb reanalysed the multiplex PCR reads using MiXCR and keeps one entry per CDR3 protein. The table includes fewer than 900,000 distinct CDR3 sequences, 15% to 20% detected once. The chain uses TRBV20-1 and TRBJ2-1; 14 bases map to TRBD2. This sequence was found in a man younger than 35 with Graves' hyperthyroidism. Sequences were obtained from blood. CDR3 loop: CSAIPGLAGVGQFF. The CDR3, as DNA: TGCAGTGCTATCCCGGGACTAGCGGGAGTAGGGCAGTTCTTC.